This T cell receptor beta chain was recorded in a study of technical replicates of blood from several donors. Germline V gene data show CDR1 as SQVTM and CDR2 as ANQGSEA. Trimming stripped 7 bases from V and 0 bases from J, with 13 bases between. This CDR3 has 13 residues. This clone was seen once. Assay used: immunoSEQ multiplex PCR; TCRdb lists only in-frame clones, some missing. This table holds roughly 69,000 clones, about 97% found once. The sample taken for sequencing was T cells isolated from PBMCs. This TCR was sampled from a human donor in good health. The rearrangement links TRBV29-1 to TRBJ2-7; TRBD1 might be the D (6 bases). As DNA, the CDR3 is TGCAGCGGCAGTCAGACAGGCTCCTACGAGCAGTACTTC. This encodes CSGSQTGSYEQYF.